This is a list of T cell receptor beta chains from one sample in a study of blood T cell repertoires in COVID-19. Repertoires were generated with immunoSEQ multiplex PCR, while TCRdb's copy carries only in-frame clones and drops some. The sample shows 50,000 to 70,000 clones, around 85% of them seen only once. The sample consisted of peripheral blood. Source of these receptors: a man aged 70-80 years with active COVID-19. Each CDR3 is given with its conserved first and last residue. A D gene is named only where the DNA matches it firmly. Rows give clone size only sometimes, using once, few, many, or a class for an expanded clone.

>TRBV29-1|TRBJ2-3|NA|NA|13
TGCAGCGTTGAGCGGGGTGTCACAGATACGCAGTATTTT
CSVERGVTDTQYF
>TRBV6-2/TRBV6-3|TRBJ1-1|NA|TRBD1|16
TGTGCCAGCAGTTACCTCATTGGACAGGGTTTAACTGAAGCTTTCTTT
CASSYLIGQGLTEAFF
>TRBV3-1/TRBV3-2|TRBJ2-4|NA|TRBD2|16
TGTGCCAGCAGCCCCGGGACTAGCGGGAGTAAAAACATTCAGTACTTC
CASSPGTSGSKNIQYF
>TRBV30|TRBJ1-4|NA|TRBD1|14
TGTGCCTGGAGGGCGGGACAGCCAAATGAAAAACTGTTTTTT
CAWRAGQPNEKLFF
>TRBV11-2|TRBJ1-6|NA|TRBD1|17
TGTGCCAGCAGCTTACGTACAGGGGGCTCCTATAATTCACCCCTCCACTTT
CASSLRTGGSYNSPLHF
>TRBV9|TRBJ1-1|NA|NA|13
TGTGCCAGCAGCGTAGACTACCGGACTGAAGCTTTCTTT
CASSVDYRTEAFF
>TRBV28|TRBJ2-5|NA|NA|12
TGTGCCAGCTCATACAGGGTGGAGACCCAGTACTTC
CASSYRVETQYF
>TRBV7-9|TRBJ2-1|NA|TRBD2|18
TGTGCCAGCACCTCCGGGACTAGCGGAGCCCTGGCCTACAATGAGCAGTTCTTC
CASTSGTSGALAYNEQFF
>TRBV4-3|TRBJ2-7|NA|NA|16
TGCGCCAGCAGCCGGTTAGCGGACGGCCCTTCCTACGAGCAGTACTTC
CASSRLADGPSYEQYF
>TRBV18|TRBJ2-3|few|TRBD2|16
TGTGCCAGCTCCGAGAATGGAGCGGGGAACACAGATACGCAGTATTTT
CASSENGAGNTDTQYF
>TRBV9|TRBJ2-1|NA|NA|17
TGTGCCAGCAGCGTAGGGGTTTCCGGGATGGCCTACAATGAGCAGTTCTTC
CASSVGVSGMAYNEQFF
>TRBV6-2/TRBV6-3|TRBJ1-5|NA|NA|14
TGTGCCAGCAGCCTAACAAATAGCAATCAGCCCCAGCATTTT
CASSLTNSNQPQHF
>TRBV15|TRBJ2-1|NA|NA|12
TGTGCCACCAGCAGCCCTAATTCGGAGCAGTTCTTC
CATSSPNSEQFF
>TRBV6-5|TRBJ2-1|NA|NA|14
TGTGCCAGCAGTTCTACACAGGACGTGGGTGAGCAGTTCTTC
CASSSTQDVGEQFF
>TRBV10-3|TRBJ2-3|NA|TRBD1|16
TGTGCCATCAGTACCCCGACAGGGGCAAGCACAGATACGCAGTATTTT
CAISTPTGASTDTQYF
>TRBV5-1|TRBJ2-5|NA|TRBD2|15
TGCGCCAGCAGTGACGTCTCGGGGGGCCAAGAGACCCAGTACTTC
CASSDVSGGQETQYF
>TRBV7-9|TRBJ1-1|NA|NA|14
TGTGCCAGCAGCTTAGCGCAGGGGTACACTGAAGCTTTCTTT
CASSLAQGYTEAFF
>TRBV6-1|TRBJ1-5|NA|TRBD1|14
TGTGCCAGCAGTGAACGACAGGGGAATCAGCCCCAGCATTTT
CASSERQGNQPQHF
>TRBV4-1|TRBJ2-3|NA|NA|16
TGCGCCAGCAGCCAAGACGGCGCGGGACCCACAGATACGCAGTATTTT
CASSQDGAGPTDTQYF
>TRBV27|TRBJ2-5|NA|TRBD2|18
TGTGCCAGCAGTTTATCGAGGGCTAGCGGGATAATGGGAGAGACCCAGTACTTC
CASSLSRASGIMGETQYF
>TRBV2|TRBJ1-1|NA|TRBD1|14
TGTGCCAGCAGTGGACAGGGCCTCGGGACTGAAGCTTTCTTT
CASSGQGLGTEAFF
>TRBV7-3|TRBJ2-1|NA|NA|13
TGTGCCAGCAGCGGCGACAACTACAATGAGCAGTTCTTC
CASSGDNYNEQFF
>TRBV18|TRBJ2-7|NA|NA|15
TGTGCCAGCTCACCGGCGAGCGGACGAGGTGGGGAGCAGTACTTC
CASSPASGRGGEQYF
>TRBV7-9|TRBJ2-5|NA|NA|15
TGTGCCAGCAGCCCTGGCGGGGCGGGACAAGAGACCCAGTACTTC
CASSPGGAGQETQYF
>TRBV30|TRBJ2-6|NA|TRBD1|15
TGTGCCTGGAATACAGGGGGAGGAGGGGCCAACGTCCTGACTTTC
CAWNTGGGGANVLTF
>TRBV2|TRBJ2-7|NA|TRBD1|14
TGTGCCAGCGGCCGGGACAGGGGTTCCTACGAGCAGTACTTC
CASGRDRGSYEQYF
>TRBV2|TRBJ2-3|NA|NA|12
TGTGCCAGCAGTGAGACAGCCGATACGCAGTATTTT
CASSETADTQYF